A single T cell receptor (beta chain) is shown here with its context. This entry belongs to a study of blood T cell repertoires in COVID-19. For the study at large: COVID-19 samples, acute and convalescent, were from the United States, Italy and Spain.

The V and J ends lost 4 bases and 10 bases, in that order; junction bases with no gene match: 14. The CDR3 runs to 16 residues. Germline values: CDR1 SGHTA, CDR2 FQGNSA. Produced via immunoSEQ multiplex PCR; TCRdb's table is partial and in-frame only. The profile shows approximately 150,000 clones, roughly 88% of them singletons. The receptor's source is an older woman with acute or convalescent COVID-19. The sequencing sample was made of peripheral blood. The chain employs TRBV7-2 and TRBJ2-1; 9 bases match TRBD2. The CDR3 region is CASSSKRLAGLREQFF. The CDR3 DNA reads TGTGCCAGCAGCTCGAAGAGGCTAGCGGGGTTAAGGGAGCAGTTCTTC.